Below, 2 T cell receptor beta chains from the same sample are listed, as sequenced in a study of control samples from healthy donors and cancer patients. The data were produced by immunoSEQ multiplex PCR, yet TCRdb's version contains in-frame clones alone and is incomplete. The table has around 68,000 clones, 84% seen once. The sample consisted of blood. These receptors all stem from a man aged 50-60 years in good health.

The chain joins TRBV30 to TRBJ1-1; D remains ambiguous. The V end was cut by 2 bases, the J end by 5 bases, with 9 bases between. This CDR3 is 12 amino acids long. Germline V CDR1 and CDR2: GTSNPN, SVGIG (reference sequence). As DNA, the CDR3 is TGTGCCTGGAGTCGGGGATGGACTGAAGCTTTCTTT. Protein product: CAWSRGWTEAFF.

This clone was found once. The chain carries TRBV11-3 and TRBJ1-1; 7 bases fit TRBD1. This CDR3 contains 13 residues. Losses at the gene ends were 6 bases for V and 5 bases for J; bases not matched to a gene: 6. The germline V gene has CDR1 SGHNT and CDR2 YENEEA. The CDR3 loop reads CASRDSQGTEAFF. The CDR3 DNA is TGTGCCAGCAGGGACTCACAGGGGACTGAAGCTTTCTTT.